The rows below give T cell receptor beta chains drawn from one sample of a study of OX40 agonist ivuxolimab in advanced cancers. Libraries were prepared by immunoSEQ multiplex PCR; TCRdb keeps only in-frame clonotypes and omits some of them. This sample carries 150,000 to 190,000 clones, around 94% of them seen once, and the ten largest clones take under 0.4%. The input for sequencing was CD4+ or CD8+ T cells sorted from blood, taken in a trial of the OX40 agonist ivuxolimab. The source of these receptors is an adult with an advanced solid tumor such as melanoma, head and neck, liver or kidney cancer. Both conserved end residues are part of each CDR3. The D gene is left open where the match is weak. Only some rows state a clone size, as once, few, many or a class for expanded clones.

j_gene	v_gene	abundance	d_gene	CDR3nt	CDR3aa
TRBJ2-7	TRBV7-3	-	-	TGTGCCAGCAGCTTAACGTGGGGTCACGAGCAGTACTTC	CASSLTWGHEQYF
TRBJ1-6	TRBV14	-	-	TGTGCCAGCAGCCTGAACCACGGGGAACCCCTCCACTTT	CASSLNHGEPLHF
TRBJ2-2	TRBV7-3	once	-	TGTGCCAGCAGCTCGCCACACGACACCGGGGAGCTGTTTTTT	CASSSPHDTGELFF
TRBJ2-1	TRBV5-1	-	-	TGCGCCAGCAGCTTCTTGAGCTCCAATGAGCAGTTCTTC	CASSFLSSNEQFF
TRBJ2-7	TRBV9	-	-	TGTGCCAGCAGCGTAGCTGGTTCAGGTCTCTACGAGCAGTACTTC	CASSVAGSGLYEQYF
TRBJ2-1	TRBV2	-	-	TGTGCCAGCAGTGATCACGGGAGTCTCTACAATGAGCAGTTCTTC	CASSDHGSLYNEQFF
TRBJ2-5	TRBV19	-	-	TGTGCCAGTAGTACTCAGGGGAGAAAGGGGGTCCAGTACTTC	CASSTQGRKGVQYF
TRBJ1-1	TRBV6-6	-	-	TGTGCCAGCGCTTGGCGGAAGAACACTGAAGCTTTCTTT	CASAWRKNTEAFF
TRBJ2-1	TRBV5-1	once	-	TGCGCCAGCAGCTTGGGAGGGCCGAGCTCCTACAATGAGCAGTTCTTC	CASSLGGPSSYNEQFF
TRBJ2-6	TRBV19	once	TRBD2	TGTGCCAGTAGTATCAAATCCAGCGGGAGAGCTGGGGCCAACGTCCTGACTTTC	CASSIKSSGRAGANVLTF